Listed below are T cell receptor beta chains from one sample, sequenced in a study of T cell responses to AZD1222 COVID-19 vaccine. Assay: immunoSEQ multiplex PCR; the TCRdb copy retains only in-frame clones and omits some. The sample includes tens of thousands of clones, 92% of them seen just once. Source: peripheral blood, taken 28 days after the second AZD1222 dose. These receptor sequences come from an adult who received the AZD1222 COVID-19 vaccine. Each CDR3 is given with its conserved first and last residue. A D gene is named only where the DNA matches it firmly. Clone size is given for some rows only: seen once, a few or many times, or a class if the clone is expanded.

clone size | J gene | V gene | D gene | CDR3 DNA | CDR3 protein
NA | TRBJ1-6 | TRBV10-3 | NA | TGTGCCATCGGGCAGGTCCAAAATTCACCCCTCCACTTT | CAIGQVQNSPLHF
NA | TRBJ2-3 | TRBV24-1 | NA | TGTGCCACCAGTGATTCATGGTCCGGTACGCAGTATTTT | CATSDSWSGTQYF
NA | TRBJ2-1 | TRBV25-1 | TRBD2 | TGTGCCAGCAGTGAATACAAGCGGGAGGGGTCCTACAATGAGCAGTTCTTC | CASSEYKREGSYNEQFF
NA | TRBJ1-3 | TRBV19 | TRBD1 | TGTGCCAGTAGGCGGACAGGGATGGAAACCACCTATTTT | CASRRTGMETTYF
once | TRBJ2-1 | TRBV7-9 | TRBD2 | TGTGCCAGCAGCCGCGTGGGGACTAGCGGACGCATCCAGGGCAATGAGCAGTTCTTC | CASSRVGTSGRIQGNEQFF
NA | TRBJ1-3 | TRBV19 | NA | TGTGCCAGTAGTAACGAGGTAACCTCTGGAAACACCATATATTTT | CASSNEVTSGNTIYF
NA | TRBJ1-1 | TRBV18 | NA | TGTGCCAGCTCACCACCCCGAGAGCACACTGAAGCTTTCTTT | CASSPPREHTEAFF
NA | TRBJ2-1 | TRBV19 | TRBD2 | TGTGCCAGTAGTATCGGACTAGCGGGAGGTCGGTATGTCTACAATGAGCAGTTCTTC | CASSIGLAGGRYVYNEQFF
NA | TRBJ1-5 | TRBV28 | NA | TGTGCCAGCAGCCCAGGACCGAACAATCAGCCCCAGCATTTT | CASSPGPNNQPQHF
NA | TRBJ2-5 | TRBV18 | NA | TGTGCCAGCTCACCACTTGGCCAAGAGACCCAGTACTTC | CASSPLGQETQYF
NA | TRBJ1-2 | TRBV11-2 | NA | TGTGCCAGCACCGGGGGTCGGGGGCCGAACTATGGCTACACCTTC | CASTGGRGPNYGYTF
NA | TRBJ2-7 | TRBV3-1/TRBV3-2 | NA | TGTGCCAGCAGCCAAGAGTTGACCGAGCAGTACTTC | CASSQELTEQYF
NA | TRBJ2-5 | TRBV19 | NA | TGTGCCAGTAGTCGAACAACTGGGGTAGCGCAAGAGACCCAGTACTTC | CASSRTTGVAQETQYF
NA | TRBJ2-2 | TRBV19 | NA | TGTGCCAGTACTGATCCGGGACGCCTAATACCCGGGGAGCTGTTTTTT | CASTDPGRLIPGELFF
NA | TRBJ1-3 | TRBV5-6 | NA | TGTGCCAGCAGCTTGGTAGGGGTTCCTGGAAACACCATATATTTT | CASSLVGVPGNTIYF
few | TRBJ1-2 | TRBV24-1 | NA | TGTGCCACCAGTGACCCCAGGGACCGCTACACCTTC | CATSDPRDRYTF
once | TRBJ2-7 | TRBV5-1 | NA | TGCGCCAGCAGCTTGGCCCTGGAGGCATCTTCCTACGAGCAGTACTTC | CASSLALEASSYEQYF
once | TRBJ2-7 | TRBV7-9 | TRBD1 | TGTGCCAGCAGCTTTACAGGGGGCCAGTCCTACGAGCAGTACTTC | CASSFTGGQSYEQYF
NA | TRBJ2-7 | TRBV4-1 | NA | TGCGCCAGCAGCCAAGATCGGGCAGAACTGAGCTCCTACGAGCAGTACTTC | CASSQDRAELSSYEQYF
NA | TRBJ1-1 | TRBV2 | TRBD1 | TGTGCCAGCAGGGGGACAGGGGCCGCGACTGAAGCTTTCTTT | CASRGTGAATEAFF
NA | TRBJ1-5 | TRBV21-1 | NA | TGTGCCAGCAGCGTACAGGGCATCGGGGATCAGCCCCAGCATTTT | CASSVQGIGDQPQHF
NA | TRBJ1-6 | TRBV3-1/TRBV3-2 | NA | TGTGCCAGCAGCCCCCTCGGGAATTCACCCCTCCACTTT | CASSPLGNSPLHF
NA | TRBJ2-6 | TRBV25-1 | NA | TGTGCCAGCAGTGCCCCTGCCTATACTGGGGCCAACGTCCTGACTTTC | CASSAPAYTGANVLTF
NA | TRBJ2-1 | TRBV15 | TRBD1 | TGTGCCACCAGCAGAGATATCGGACAGGGAACCTACAATGAGCAGTTCTTC | CATSRDIGQGTYNEQFF
NA | TRBJ2-1 | TRBV18 | TRBD1 | TGTGCCAGCTCACCTCAAGGGGGCTCTGAGCAGTTCTTC | CASSPQGGSEQFF
NA | TRBJ2-2 | TRBV13 | TRBD1 | TGTGCCAGCAGCTTCCGCTGGACAGGGGGCACCGGGGAGCTGTTTTTT | CASSFRWTGGTGELFF
NA | TRBJ1-2 | TRBV27 | TRBD1 | TGTGCCAGCAAAACAGGGGCAGGTGGCTACACCTTC | CASKTGAGGYTF
few | TRBJ2-3 | TRBV24-1 | NA | TGTGCCACCCCAAGGACTTCTCCTAGCACAGATACGCAGTATTTT | CATPRTSPSTDTQYF
NA | TRBJ1-4 | TRBV6-6 | TRBD1 | TGTGCCAGCAGTCCAATCGACAGGGCAACTAATGAAAAACTGTTTTTT | CASSPIDRATNEKLFF
NA | TRBJ1-2 | TRBV14 | NA | TGTGCCAGCAGCCTCGACAGAATCTATGGCTACACCTTC | CASSLDRIYGYTF
NA | TRBJ2-5 | TRBV5-1 | TRBD2 | TGCGCCAGCAGCTTGGAGGGACTAGCGGGAGTCGGGTACCAAGAGACCCAGTACTTC | CASSLEGLAGVGYQETQYF
medium-sized | TRBJ2-3 | TRBV2 | TRBD1 | TGTGCCAGCAGTGAAAGCCCGACAGGGGGAAGCACAGATACGCAGTATTTT | CASSESPTGGSTDTQYF
NA | TRBJ2-1 | TRBV6-2/TRBV6-3 | NA | TGTGCCAGCAGCCCATCTGTCCGGTACAATGAGCAGTTCTTC | CASSPSVRYNEQFF
NA | TRBJ1-1 | TRBV29-1 | NA | TGCAGCGTTGCCGGGGAAACTGAAGCTTTCTTT | CSVAGETEAFF
NA | TRBJ1-6 | TRBV5-1 | TRBD1 | TGCGCCAGCAGGGATGATTGGACAGGGCGTGCACCCCTCCACTTT | CASRDDWTGRAPLHF
NA | TRBJ1-5 | TRBV6-6 | NA | TGTGCCAGCACCCCGACTCCGCTCCAGGTTCAGCCCCAGCATTTT | CASTPTPLQVQPQHF
NA | TRBJ1-2 | TRBV30 | TRBD1 | TGTGCCTGGAAATCGGGACAGGGAGGGGATGGCTACACCTTC | CAWKSGQGGDGYTF
NA | TRBJ1-2 | TRBV4-3 | NA | TGCGCCAGCAGCCAAGATCGGGGCAGGGTATGGGGCTACACCTTC | CASSQDRGRVWGYTF
NA | TRBJ1-1 | TRBV18 | NA | TGTGCCAGCTCACTAAACACTGAAGCTTTCTTT | CASSLNTEAFF
NA | TRBJ2-3 | TRBV9 | NA | TGTGCCAGCAGCGAGGAAGCGGGTATTGGGGATACGCAGTATTTT | CASSEEAGIGDTQYF
NA | TRBJ2-4 | TRBV2 | NA | TGTGCCAGCTCTACAGAAAATGAGGACATTCAGTACTTC | CASSTENEDIQYF
once | TRBJ1-4 | TRBV14 | NA | TGTGCCAGCAGCCAAGATGGGGTCAGGGGTCGTCTGTTTTTT | CASSQDGVRGRLFF
NA | TRBJ2-7 | TRBV3-1/TRBV3-2 | NA | TGTGCCAGCAGCCAAGTTAGGACGGGACGGAACGAGCAGTACTTC | CASSQVRTGRNEQYF
NA | TRBJ1-1 | TRBV5-1 | NA | TGCGCCAGCAGCTTGGTGGGGGGCGGAGGGGATCCTATGAACACTGAAGCTTTCTTT | CASSLVGGGGDPMNTEAFF
NA | TRBJ1-4 | TRBV15 | NA | TGTGCCACCAGCAGAGGGGGAAAAGGAAATGAAAAACTGTTTTTT | CATSRGGKGNEKLFF
NA | TRBJ2-7 | TRBV6-5 | NA | TGTGCCAGCAGATCCCCCAGGGGTAGAACCTACGAGCAGTACTTC | CASRSPRGRTYEQYF
NA | TRBJ1-6 | TRBV28 | TRBD1 | TGTGCCAGCCTTGGACAGGGGTATTCACCCCTCCACTTT | CASLGQGYSPLHF
NA | TRBJ2-2 | TRBV6-2/TRBV6-3 | TRBD1 | TGTGCCAGCAGTCGAGACAGGGCCGGTACCGGGGAGCTGTTTTTT | CASSRDRAGTGELFF
NA | TRBJ1-4 | TRBV5-8 | NA | TGTGCCAGCAGTTCTCCGTTGGGGGAAAAACTGTTTTTT | CASSSPLGEKLFF
NA | TRBJ2-2 | TRBV30 | TRBD2 | TGTGCCTGGAGGAGGCCCGGGGGAGGGGCCGGGGAGCTGTTTTTT | CAWRRPGGGAGELFF
NA | TRBJ1-3 | TRBV30 | NA | TGTGCCTGGAGTGTAGCCGCTGGAAACACCATATATTTT | CAWSVAAGNTIYF
NA | TRBJ2-2 | TRBV27 | TRBD2 | TGTGCCAGCTCCACCCGTGGGGTAGCGGGATACACCGGGGAGCTGTTTTTT | CASSTRGVAGYTGELFF
NA | TRBJ1-3 | TRBV7-3 | NA | TGTGCCAGCAGCTTAACCTCAGGGGTAGGAAACACCATATATTTT | CASSLTSGVGNTIYF
NA | TRBJ1-1 | TRBV6-5 | TRBD1 | TGTGCCAGCAGGAAAGGGACAGGGACCCCTGAAGCTTTCTTT | CASRKGTGTPEAFF
NA | TRBJ2-7 | TRBV28 | TRBD2 | TGTGCCAGCGGAACTCCCGGGGGGTTCTACGAGCAGTACTTC | CASGTPGGFYEQYF